The sequence of this T cell receptor (beta chain) was determined in a study of regulatory T cells in long-lasting Graves disease. This CDR3 comprises 16 residues. V was clipped by 2 bases and J by 0 bases, with 13 bases between them. Germline assignment: CDR1 GTSNPN and CDR2 SVGIG (reference sequence). Regarding time point: newly diagnosed GD, antithyroid drugs for less than 3 months. PBMC RNA was the source of the TCR library. Arm-PCR with iRepertoire HTBI primers amplified the CDR3 regions for these TCR beta libraries. Via MiXCR, TCRdb re-called the multiplex PCR reads, giving one row per CDR3 protein. The repertoire includes 400,000 to 450,000 distinct CDR3 sequences, under 15% of them detected once, and approximately 15% sits in the top ten. The sample was also reused in another study, on T cells in Graves' hyperthyroidism and ophthalmopathy. That work contributes: Diagnosis rested on symptoms, serum thyroxine and TRAb, thyroid ultrasound, and orbital computed tomography. Ophthalmopathy was model-predicted a median approximately 6.9 months pre-onset.

The sequence came from a young woman with Graves disease. The chain is built from TRBV30 and TRBJ2-2, with D perhaps matching TRBD1 (6 bases). Specimen: peripheral blood mononuclear cells (PBMCs), collected at new diagnosis, from a patient treated with antithyroid drugs. The CDR3 region is CAWSQGTQPNTGELFF. The CDR3, as DNA: TGTGCCTGGAGTCAGGGGACGCAACCGAACACCGGGGAGCTGTTTTTT.